What follows describes a single T cell receptor beta chain. TCRdb's copy holds only in-frame clones and misses some; the assay was immunoSEQ multiplex PCR. The sample contains 100,000 to 120,000 clones, less than 85% of which appear only once. The sample originates from a study of blood T cell repertoires in COVID-19. For the study at large: Nucleic acid was either cDNA or gDNA, and it came from T cells, B-cell-depleted T cells, or PBMCs.

Per germline, CDR1 LGHNA and CDR2 YNFKEQ. V lost 1 base and J 2 bases, leaving 18 bases between the germline ends. CDR3 length: 17 residues. The rearrangement links TRBV4-2 to TRBJ2-7, with D perhaps matching TRBD1 (6 bases). The TCR sequence derives from a woman aged 80 or over with acute or convalescent COVID-19. The sample taken for sequencing was peripheral blood. CDR3 DNA: TGTGCCAGCAGCCAAGCGTCTGGGACACTCATAACCTACGAGCAGTACTTC. This sequence encodes CASSQASGTLITYEQYF.